A single sample gave rise to the 32 T cell receptor beta chains below, sequenced in a study of Ad26.COV2.S vaccination and SARS-CoV-2 variants. Sample treatment: over 15 received Ad26.COV2.S at low or high dose, single or two shots; several received placebo; per-sample allocation not given. At day 63 after the first vaccine or placebo injection, samples were drawn. The assay was immunoSEQ multiplex PCR, and TCRdb's table has in-frame clones only and misses some. The data contain some 460,000 clones, around 89% of them singletons. This specimen was peripheral blood, taken in a trial of Ad26.COV2.S vaccine versus placebo. These receptor sequences come from a person aged 18 to 65 who received the Ad26.COV2.S COVID-19 vaccine or a placebo.

This clone was detected a few times. The chain has TRBV18 and TRBJ1-5, with TRBD1 identical over 7 bases. Unmatched junction bases numbered 5, after V lost 2 bases and J lost 4 bases. Germline CDR1 KGHSH, CDR2 LQKENI. This CDR3 is 15 amino acids long. CDR3 in amino acids: CASSPVGTENQPQHF. Here the CDR3 DNA reads TGTGCCAGCTCACCAGTAGGGACAGAGAATCAGCCCCAGCATTTT.

The chain is built from TRBV19 and TRBJ1-5; D not resolved. Germline V lookup: CDR1 LNHDA, CDR2 SQIVND (reference sequence). Trimming removed 1 base from V and 2 bases from J, with 12 bases in between. CDR3 length: 16 residues. The CDR3 region has the DNA TGTGCCAGTAGTATAGGACCCCAGAGAGGCAATCAGCCCCAGCATTTT. It codes for CASSIGPQRGNQPQHF.

The chain links TRBV12-5 to TRBJ2-1; 13 bases agree with TRBD2. Per the germline V gene, CDR1 is LGHNT and CDR2 is FRNRAP. The V and J ends lost 0 bases and 9 bases, in that order; junction bases with no gene match: 8. This CDR3 comprises 17 residues. CDR3 in amino acids: CASGLVLAGGSVGEQFF. In DNA, the CDR3 is TGTGCTAGTGGTTTGGTACTAGCGGGGGGGTCCGTCGGTGAGCAGTTCTTC.

The chain uses TRBV29-1 and TRBJ2-7; D call uncertain. CDR3 size: 12 residues. Trimming cost V 4 bases and J 5 bases, with 12 bases left between them. CDR1 is SQVTM, CDR2 ANQGSEA, per germline. Here the CDR3 reads CSVVPDGNEQYF. The CDR3, as DNA: TGCAGCGTTGTCCCGGACGGTAACGAGCAGTACTTC.

The V and J genes are TRBV28 and TRBJ1-2, with D maybe TRBD1 (6 bases). CDR1 is MDHEN, CDR2 SYDVKM, per germline. The CDR3 contains 14 residues. V lost 3 bases, J lost 3 bases, and 11 bases lay in between. In DNA, the CDR3 is TGTGCCAGCAGTTTCGGGGGGCTTTACTATGGCTACACCTTC. Protein: CASSFGGLYYGYTF.

A word on this clone: The DNA is omitted, as the CDR3 cannot be located on it reliably, and the CDR3 follows TCRdb's listing. J is TRBJ1-2 and V is TRBV27; the table's D gene call, TRBD1, was not cross checked with the DNA. The CDR3 extends over 15 residues, inclusive of both ends. Germline V lookup: CDR1 MNHEY, CDR2 SMNVEV (reference sequence). The chain's CDR3 is CASSLFGPGAYGYTF.

This clone was observed a handful of times. The rearrangement uses TRBV6-5 and TRBJ1-6; no firm D call. V was clipped by 4 bases and J by 8 bases, with 12 bases between them. The V gene's germline CDR1 is MNHEY and CDR2 SVGAGI. The CDR3 loop spans 14 amino acids. The CDR3 protein is CASSSLGRYSPLHF. The CDR3 DNA sequence: TGTGCCAGCAGTTCCCTCGGACGGTATTCACCCCTCCACTTT.

The J gene is TRBJ2-6, the V gene TRBV6-1; no reliable D call. This CDR3 has 14 residues. Deletions cut 3 bases from V and 2 bases from J, with 5 bases between. Germline CDR1 is MNHNS and CDR2 is SASEGT. CDR3 coding DNA: TGTGCCAGCAGTGAGTGGGCTGGGGCCAACGTCCTGACTTTC. This sequence encodes CASSEWAGANVLTF.

The chain has TRBV11-2 and TRBJ2-3; unclear D gene. V was cut by 5 bases and J by 2 bases, with 5 bases left in between. This CDR3 comprises 12 residues. Germline loops: CDR1 SGHAT, CDR2 FQNNGV. The CDR3 DNA reads as TGTGCCAGCAGCCCTAACACAGATACGCAGTATTTT. Residues: CASSPNTDTQYF.

The rearrangement uses TRBV5-5 and TRBJ1-4; the D gene is possibly TRBD1 (5 bases). This CDR3 is 14 amino acids long. Germline V gene lookup returns CDR1 SGHKS and CDR2 YYEKEE (reference sequence). The ends were cut back, 4 bases at V and 5 bases at J, with 12 bases in the middle. The CDR3 region has the DNA TGTGCCAGCAGCCTACGGGACGGGAATGAAAAACTGTTTTTT. Amino acids: CASSLRDGNEKLFF.

The chain links TRBV5-1 to TRBJ2-7; D remains unclear. CDR1 and CDR2 (germline): SGHRS, YFSETQ. The CDR3 is 14 residues long. Trimming took 1 base from V and 2 from J, leaving 10 bases between them. The CDR3 is CASSLYGNTYEQYF. CDR3 sequence (DNA): TGCGCCAGCAGCTTGTATGGTAACACCTACGAGCAGTACTTC.

The CDR3 loop reads CASSTTGAYEQYF. As DNA, the CDR3 is TGTGCCAGCAGCACGACAGGGGCCTACGAGCAGTACTTC. V is TRBV11-2 and J is TRBJ2-7; TRBD1 agrees at 8 bases. This CDR3 region has 13 residues. Germline V gene data show CDR1 as SGHAT and CDR2 as FQNNGV. V lost 5 bases and J lost 2; bases outside the gene matches: 2.

The chain's CDR3 is CASSHDGISSGANVLTF. CDR3 nucleotide sequence: TGTGCCAGCAGCCACGACGGGATTAGCTCTGGGGCCAACGTCCTGACTTTC. The V and J genes are TRBV4-2 and TRBJ2-6; D may be TRBD2 (5 bases). Looked up from germline, CDR1 is LGHNA and CDR2 is YNFKEQ. The CDR3 covers 17 residues. V was pared by 3 bases and J by 0 bases, with 12 bases between.

The rearrangement links TRBV5-4 to TRBJ2-4, with 7 nucleotides matching TRBD2. The CDR3 has 16 residues. Germline V CDR1 and CDR2: SGHNT, YYREEE (reference sequence). Germline trimming cut 4 bases from V and 4 bases from J; bases unmatched to any gene: 11. The CDR3 sequence is CASSPGGGVEKNIQYF. The CDR3 DNA sequence: TGTGCCAGCAGCCCCGGGGGAGGGGTGGAAAAAAACATTCAGTACTTC. Full variable domain (outside the CDR3, taken from reference TRBV5-4 and TRBJ2-4): ETGVTQSPTHLIKTRGQQVTLRCSSQSGHNTVSWYQQALGQGPQFIFQYYREEENGRGNFPPRFSGLQFPNYSSELNVNALELDDSALYLCASSPGGGVEKNIQYFGAGTRLSVL.

V usage is TRBV4-3 and J usage is TRBJ1-5; a possible D gene is TRBD1 (5 bases). Looked up from germline, CDR1 is LGHNA and CDR2 is YSLEER. V lost 0 bases and J 4 bases, leaving 13 bases between the germline ends. This CDR3 comprises 16 residues. CDR3 loop: CASSQDFEGPNQPQHF. The CDR3 DNA sequence: TGCGCCAGCAGCCAAGATTTCGAGGGACCGAATCAGCCCCAGCATTTT.

The chain uses TRBV15 and TRBJ2-2; 11 nucleotides line up with TRBD2. V shed 1 base, J shed 6 bases, and the junction held 7 bases outside the gene matches. There are 17 residues in the CDR3. Germline V CDR1 and CDR2: LNHNV, YYDKDF (reference sequence). Here the CDR3 reads CATSRVPSGRIAGELFF. The DNA of the CDR3 is TGTGCCACCAGCAGAGTTCCTAGCGGGAGGATCGCCGGGGAGCTGTTTTTT.

This sequence joins TRBV19 and TRBJ2-2; possible D gene TRBD1, 6 bases. Trimming took 7 bases from V and 1 from J, leaving 10 bases between them. The germline V gene has CDR1 LNHDA and CDR2 SQIVND (reference sequence). The CDR3 contains 14 residues. CDR3 nucleotide sequence: TGTGCCAGTAACACGGGACAGAACACCGGGGAGCTGTTTTTT. Translation gives CASNTGQNTGELFF.

This clone was counted ten times or more. The genes are TRBV25-1 and TRBJ2-5; no reliable D call. This CDR3 spans 14 amino acids. Trimming took 4 bases from V and 3 from J, leaving 12 bases between them. Germline loops: CDR1 MGHDK, CDR2 SYGVNS. Written as DNA, the CDR3 is TGTGCCAGCAGTGGTCAGGACGGCGAAGAGACCCAGTACTTC. Its translation: CASSGQDGEETQYF.

This chain joins TRBV5-1 and TRBJ1-2; TRBD1 aligns across 9 bases. CDR1 SGHRS and CDR2 YFSETQ come from the germline V gene. CDR3 length: 14 residues. V shed 3 bases, J shed 7 bases, and the junction held 7 bases outside the gene matches. CDR3 amino acids: CASSSTGGSGGYTF. CDR3 nucleotides: TGCGCCAGCAGCTCAACAGGGGGCTCAGGTGGCTACACCTTC.

The chain is built from TRBV4-1 and TRBJ2-7, with D maybe TRBD2 (6 bases). CDR1 and CDR2 (germline): MGHRA, YSYEKL. The CDR3 length is 17 residues. V was trimmed by 2 bases and J by 2 bases, leaving 19 bases between them. The CDR3, as DNA: TGCGCCAGCAGCCAAAGTCCCAGCGGGCTGGTTACCTACGAGCAGTACTTC. This translates into CASSQSPSGLVTYEQYF.

The CDR3 here is CASSLHEKLFF. The CDR3 DNA is TGTGCCAGCAGCTTGCATGAAAAACTGTTTTTT. The gene calls are TRBV7-2 and TRBJ1-4; D gene ambiguous. V was clipped by 3 bases and J by 6 bases, with 2 bases between them. CDR3 length equals 11 residues. Per the germline V gene, CDR1 is SGHTA and CDR2 is FQGNSA.

The chain links TRBV7-3 to TRBJ2-1, with TRBD2 matching over 7 bases. Per germline, CDR1 SGHTA and CDR2 FQGTGA. The CDR3 runs 16 residues. V was pared by 2 bases and J by 2 bases, with 6 bases of the junction left unmatched. The CDR3: CASSLRSGATYNEQFF. The CDR3 nucleotides are TGTGCCAGCAGCTTACGCAGCGGGGCTACCTACAATGAGCAGTTCTTC.

The genes are TRBV6-5 and TRBJ1-2; tentative D call: TRBD1 (6 bases). CDR3 length equals 14 residues. Trimming shortened V by 5 bases and J by 1 base, and 11 bases separated the two germline ends. Germline V gene data show CDR1 as MNHEY and CDR2 as SVGAGI. Here the CDR3 DNA reads TGTGCCAGCAGTAATACAGGGAGTAACTATGGCTACACCTTC. This codes for CASSNTGSNYGYTF.

In this sample, this clone turned up once. This chain links TRBV5-1 with TRBJ2-3, with D maybe TRBD1 (6 bases). CDR3 length: 16 amino acids. CDR1 is SGHRS, CDR2 YFSETQ, per germline. Trimming stripped 3 bases from V and 2 bases from J, with 16 bases between. The CDR3 bases are TGCGCCAGCAGCTCGGAAACCGGACAGCCCACAGATACGCAGTATTTT. Translating gives CASSSETGQPTDTQYF.

This rearrangement joins TRBV28 to TRBJ1-1; TRBD1 matches at 8 bases. The germline V gene has CDR1 MDHEN and CDR2 SYDVKM. There are 13 residues in the CDR3. Trimming at V came to 6 bases and at J to 7 bases, leaving 7 bases not matched to a gene. The DNA of the CDR3 is TGTGCCAGCAGCGGACAGGGTTTGGATGAAGCTTTCTTT. Protein: CASSGQGLDEAFF.

This sequence joins TRBV16 and TRBJ1-5, with TRBD1 as a possible D gene (5 bases). Trimming removed 4 bases from V and 1 base from J, with 14 bases in between. This CDR3 has 16 residues. Germline loops: CDR1 KGHSY, CDR2 FQNENV. CDR3 sequence (DNA): TGTGCCAGCAGCCCCAGTGGGGGGTTCAGCAATCAGCCCCAGCATTTT. Translation gives CASSPSGGFSNQPQHF.

This clone was picked up one time. The gene calls are TRBV30 and TRBJ1-4; D may be TRBD1 (6 bases). V was trimmed by 2 bases and J by 10 bases, leaving 11 bases between them. Looked up from germline, CDR1 is GTSNPN and CDR2 is SVGIG (reference sequence). The CDR3 contains 12 residues. CDR3 sequence reads: CAWSSQGRKLFF. The CDR3 nucleotides read TGTGCCTGGAGTTCTCAGGGGAGAAAACTGTTTTTT.

The chain recombines TRBV18 with TRBJ1-1, with no clear D. The length of the CDR3 is 12 residues. The V end was cut by 2 bases, the J end by 7 bases, with 8 bases between. Germline CDR1 KGHSH, CDR2 LQKENI. As DNA, the CDR3 is TGTGCCAGCTCACCAAGCGGCGGTGAAGCTTTCTTT. This sequence encodes CASSPSGGEAFF.

This chain connects TRBV18 to TRBJ1-2, with D hard to call. Trimming shortened V by 2 bases and J by 4 bases, and 8 bases separated the two germline ends. This CDR3 comprises 13 residues. Germline values: CDR1 KGHSH, CDR2 LQKENI. The CDR3 protein is CASSPDGIYGYTF. DNA for the CDR3: TGTGCCAGCTCACCAGACGGGATCTATGGCTACACCTTC. The full variable domain, in which reference TRBV18 and TRBJ1-2 provide the parts outside the CDR3, is NAGVMQNPRHLVRRRGQEARLRCSPMKGHSHVYWYRQLPEEGLKFMVYLQKENIIDESGMPKERFSAEFPKEGPSILRIQQVVRGDSAAYFCASSPDGIYGYTFGSGTRLTVV.

The chain carries TRBV24-1 and TRBJ2-7, with D perhaps matching TRBD2 (5 bases). This CDR3 is 12 amino acids long. Germline values: CDR1 KGHDR, CDR2 SFDVKD. Trimming stripped 3 bases from V and 3 bases from J, with 5 bases between. The CDR3 sequence is CATSDGGYEQYF. CDR3 coding DNA: TGTGCCACCAGTGATGGAGGCTACGAGCAGTACTTC.

J is TRBJ1-2 and V is TRBV29-1, with 9 bases matching TRBD1. The V gene's germline CDR1 is SQVTM and CDR2 ANQGSEA. This CDR3 has 13 amino acids. The ends lost 7 bases at V and 10 bases at J; junction bases unmatched: 13. The CDR3 DNA is TGCAGCGCCGGTTCGGTCGGGACAGGGAACTACACCTTC. Residues: CSAGSVGTGNYTF.

The gene calls are TRBV6-2 or TRBV6-3 and TRBJ1-5; D may be TRBD1 (5 bases). Trimming took 8 bases from V and 7 from J, leaving 21 bases between them. The CDR3 has 15 residues. Germline loops: CDR1 MNHEY, CDR2 SVGEGT. This chain's CDR3 is CASRRVTDRGQPQHF. Written as DNA, the CDR3 is TGTGCCAGCCGCCGCGTGACAGACCGGGGGCAGCCCCAGCATTTT.